These 29 T cell receptor beta chains originate from one sample sequenced in a study of cytomegalovirus exposure and HLA in healthy donors. The PCR contained 60 Vbeta and 13 Jbeta primers. This table comes from immunoSEQ multiplex PCR, and its TCRdb copy is limited to in-frame clones, with some not included. Here the sample spans around 130,000 clones, almost 85% being singletons. The source material was PBMCs. The receptors shown here come from a woman aged 18 to 35 in good health and CMV-seronegative.

The rearrangement joins TRBV29-1 to TRBJ1-1; possibly TRBD1 for D (6 bases). The CDR3 extends over 13 amino acids. The germline gives CDR1 SQVTM, CDR2 ANQGSEA. V dropped 7 bases and J dropped 1 base, with 13 bases sitting between them. CDR3 nucleotide sequence: TGCAGCGGAATCAGGGGAAAGAACACTGAAGCTTTCTTT. It is translated as CSGIRGKNTEAFF.

V is TRBV20-1 and J is TRBJ1-2, with 7 bases that match TRBD1. The J segment lost 5 bases and the V segment lost 6 bases, leaving 3 bases of the junction unmatched. The CDR3 is made up of 11 amino acids. Germline V gene data show CDR1 as DFQATT and CDR2 as SNEGSKA (reference sequence). CDR3 sequence: CSAGTVYGYTF. The DNA for the CDR3 is TGCAGTGCCGGGACAGTTTATGGCTACACCTTC.

J is TRBJ2-1 and V is TRBV14; TRBD1 might be the D (6 bases). Trimming took off 0 bases at V and 5 bases at J, with 11 bases between the two ends. The CDR3 runs 15 residues. The germline V gene has CDR1 SGHDN and CDR2 FVKESK. CDR3 nucleotide sequence: TGTGCCAGCAGCCAAGAGCTTAACAGGGACAATGAGCAGTTCTTC. It translates to CASSQELNRDNEQFF. Looking up the rest from reference TRBV14 and TRBJ2-1 gives the full variable domain: EAGVTQFPSHSVIEKGQTVTLRCDPISGHDNLYWYRRVMGKEIKFLLHFVKESKQDESGMPNNRFLAERTGGTYSTLKVQPAELEDSGVYFCASSQELNRDNEQFFGPGTRLTVL.

Judged by abundance, this clone is medium-sized (0.01 to 0.1%). The V gene is TRBV21-1, the J gene TRBJ1-5; TRBD1, the D gene given by the table, was not confirmed from the DNA. TRBV21-1 is shown as a pseudogene. This CDR3 is 18 amino acids long. CDR3 sequence (DNA): TGTGCCAGCAGCAAAGGGGAGACAGGGGTCTTTAGCAATCAGCCCCAGCATTTT. Its protein product is CASSKGETGVFSNQPQHF.

The chain combines TRBV5-1 with TRBJ2-3; D not certain. Germline loops: CDR1 SGHRS, CDR2 YFSETQ. The V end was cut by 0 bases, the J end by 4 bases, with 3 bases between. The CDR3 totals 12 residues. CDR3: CASSLVADTQYF. DNA of the CDR3: TGCGCCAGCAGCTTGGTAGCAGATACGCAGTATTTT.

The chain joins TRBV7-9 to TRBJ2-7; perhaps TRBD1 as D (6 bases). CDR3 length: 14 amino acids. From germline, CDR1 is SEHNR and CDR2 FQNEAQ (reference sequence). V dropped 8 bases and J dropped 7 bases, with 21 bases sitting between them. The CDR3 here is CASERDTITSEQYF. CDR3 coding DNA: TGTGCCAGCGAACGGGACACCATAACGTCAGAGCAGTACTTC.

The rearrangement joins TRBV11-3 to TRBJ2-7, with D possibly TRBD1 on 5 matching bases. Germline CDR1 and CDR2: SGHNT and YENEEA. Between the trimmed V and J ends, which lost 1 base and 3 bases, there was a span of 13 bases. The CDR3 contains 15 residues. CDR3 sequence reads: CASSLGSGLFYEQYF. The CDR3 coding sequence is TGTGCCAGCAGCTTAGGTTCAGGGTTATTCTACGAGCAGTACTTC.

In its sample, this clone was seen a few times. V is TRBV4-1 and J is TRBJ1-4; D is possibly TRBD1 (5 bases). V lost 3 bases to trimming and J lost 7 bases, with 12 bases between them. CDR1 is MGHRA, CDR2 YSYEKL, per germline. The CDR3 consists of 14 residues. CDR3: CASSHQGVVEKLFF. CDR3 DNA sequence: TGCGCCAGCAGCCATCAGGGTGTGGTTGAAAAACTGTTTTTT.

The CDR3 DNA reads as TGTGCCAGTACCGAGGGGGTGCTCTATGGCTACACCTTC. It translates to CASTEGVLYGYTF. V usage is TRBV7-9 and J usage is TRBJ1-2; D may be TRBD1 (6 bases). CDR1 is SEHNR, CDR2 FQNEAQ, per germline (reference sequence). The CDR3 loop spans 13 amino acids. With 9 bases removed from V and 4 bases from J, the gap between germline ends came to 15 bases.

On this clone: The germline gene is not matched at one end of the junction; a read error may be the cause. The CDR3 DNA follows: TGTGCTAGTGGTTGGGAGGGCAACTTCCTATTT. Translating gives CASGWEGNFLF. The genes are TRBV12-5 and TRBJ1-4; the D is unclear. CDR3 length: 11 amino acids. CDR1 and CDR2 (germline): LGHNT, FRNRAP.

The sample holds one count of this clone. The genes are TRBV2 and TRBJ1-6; D not resolved. CDR1 and CDR2 from the germline V gene are SNHLY and FYNNEI. The CDR3 covers 13 residues. V gave up 4 bases and J gave up 9 bases, with 10 bases separating them. The CDR3 sequence: CASSAGDGSPLHF. The CDR3 DNA reads TGTGCCAGCAGTGCCGGGGATGGTTCACCCCTCCACTTT.

This sequence joins TRBV12-5 and TRBJ2-3, with 14 bases identical to TRBD2. Trimming cost V 1 base and J 5 bases; bases outside gene matches: 5. The CDR3 covers 17 residues. Germline V gene sequence: CDR1 LGHNT, CDR2 FRNRAP. In nucleotides, the CDR3 is TGTGCTAGTGGTTTGGGACTAGCGGGAGGGGAAAGAGATACGCAGTATTTT. As protein: CASGLGLAGGERDTQYF.

The chain recombines TRBV19 with TRBJ2-3; 12 bases agree with TRBD2. Trimming removed 5 bases from V and 6 bases from J; junction bases left unmatched: 12. The CDR3 is made up of 17 amino acids. Germline V gene data show CDR1 as LNHDA and CDR2 as SQIVND (reference sequence). The CDR3 sequence is CASSSGLAGSRLDTQYF. In DNA, the CDR3 is TGTGCCAGTAGTTCGGGACTAGCGGGTTCACGGCTGGATACGCAGTATTTT.

This chain connects TRBV29-1 to TRBJ1-1; D remains unclear. V gave up 4 bases and J gave up 4 bases, with 10 bases separating them. This CDR3 is built from 12 residues. The germline V gene encodes CDR1 SQVTM and CDR2 ANQGSEA. The DNA of the CDR3 is TGCAGCGTTGTAATCGGTATCACTGAAGCTTTCTTT. Translation gives CSVVIGITEAFF.

This clone was seen a handful of times. The chain employs TRBV5-1 and TRBJ1-1; D is unresolved. The CDR3 has 14 amino acids. Between the trimmed V and J ends, which lost 0 bases and 0 bases, there was a span of 6 bases. From germline, CDR1 is SGHRS and CDR2 YFSETQ. The CDR3: CASSLAVMNTEAFF. CDR3 in DNA: TGCGCCAGCAGCTTGGCGGTCATGAACACTGAAGCTTTCTTT.

This chain joins TRBV19 and TRBJ2-1, with 12 bases that match TRBD2. The CDR3 totals 14 residues. CDR1 is LNHDA, CDR2 SQIVND, per germline (reference sequence). V trimming: 9 bases; J trimming: 7 bases; junction bases outside the gene matches: 7. The chain's CDR3 is CASSLAGGPNEQFF. CDR3 coding DNA: TGTGCCAGCTCCCTAGCGGGAGGGCCGAATGAGCAGTTCTTC.

This chain connects TRBV5-1 to TRBJ2-3, with 8 bases lining up with TRBD1. Germline V CDR1 and CDR2: SGHRS, YFSETQ. CDR3 length: 15 residues. Trimming removed 3 bases from V and 4 bases from J; junction bases left unmatched: 7. The CDR3 reads CASSSDRVSADTQYF. CDR3 nucleotide sequence: TGCGCCAGCAGCTCGGACAGGGTCTCTGCAGATACGCAGTATTTT. Together with reference TRBV5-1 and TRBJ2-3, the CDR3 gives the full variable domain: KAGVTQTPRYLIKTRGQQVTLSCSPISGHRSVSWYQQTPGQGLQFLFEYFSETQRNKGNFPGRFSGRQFSNSRSEMNVSTLELGDSALYLCASSSDRVSADTQYFGPGTRLTVL.

This clone was recorded only once. The chain has TRBV5-6 and TRBJ2-7; 8 bases agree with TRBD1. The CDR3 length is 15 residues. Germline V lookup: CDR1 SGHDT, CDR2 YYEEEE. Trimming took 2 bases from V and 0 from J; bases not matched to a gene: 4. The CDR3 is CASSFRDRSSYEQYF. The DNA for the CDR3 is TGTGCCAGCAGCTTCCGGGACAGGAGCTCCTACGAGCAGTACTTC.

The chain carries TRBV7-2 and TRBJ1-1; 7 positions agree with TRBD1. This CDR3 region has 14 residues. CDR1 and CDR2 from the germline V gene are SGHTA and FQGNSA. J lost 6 bases, V lost 1 base, and 5 bases had no gene match. This CDR3 reads CASSLETGRPEAFF. CDR3 DNA sequence: TGTGCCAGCAGCTTAGAGACAGGGAGGCCTGAAGCTTTCTTT.

The chain uses TRBV2 and TRBJ2-7; tentatively, D is TRBD2 (6 bases). V lost 6 bases to trimming and J lost 4 bases, with 19 bases between them. Germline assignment: CDR1 SNHLY and CDR2 FYNNEI. The CDR3 covers 15 residues. CDR3 sequence (DNA): TGTGCCAGCAGGGAGGAGGCGGGGAGAAATTACGAGCAGTACTTC. Translating it yields CASREEAGRNYEQYF.

The chain uses TRBV16 and TRBJ2-7, with TRBD2 matching 12 bases. This CDR3 spans 17 amino acids. V lost 0 bases, J lost 2 bases, and 5 bases stayed unmatched. CDR1 KGHSY and CDR2 FQNENV come from the germline V gene. DNA of the CDR3: TGTGCCAGCAGCCAATCGGTGGGACTAGCGGGCCCCTACGAGCAGTACTTC. Its translation: CASSQSVGLAGPYEQYF.

The rearrangement joins TRBV2 to TRBJ1-5; D might be TRBD1 (5 bases). This CDR3 region has 15 residues. The germline gives CDR1 SNHLY, CDR2 FYNNEI. With 0 bases removed from V and 6 bases from J, the gap between germline ends came to 12 bases. The CDR3 here is CASSEAGGVRQPQHF. DNA for the CDR3: TGTGCCAGCAGTGAAGCAGGAGGGGTCCGTCAGCCCCAGCATTTT.

The V call is TRBV5-6, the J call TRBJ1-3; D perhaps matches TRBD1 (6 bases). Trimming took off 2 bases at V and 4 bases at J, with 10 bases between the two ends. From germline, CDR1 is SGHDT and CDR2 YYEEEE. This CDR3 is built from 14 residues. The CDR3 protein is CASSFPTGGNTIYF. The CDR3 DNA sequence: TGTGCCAGCAGCTTCCCGACAGGCGGAAACACCATATATTTT.

The rearrangement joins TRBV7-9 to TRBJ1-3; D gene unclear. Germline V gives CDR1 SEHNR, CDR2 FQNEAQ (reference sequence). This CDR3 is 13 amino acids long. Between the trimmed V and J ends, which lost 0 bases and 7 bases, there was a span of 7 bases. The DNA of the CDR3 is TGTGCCAGCAGCTTAGCCAGGCAGAACACCATATATTTT. This encodes CASSLARQNTIYF. The entire variable domain, with the rest obtained from reference TRBV7-9 and TRBJ1-3, is as follows: DTGVSQNPRHKITKRGQNVTFRCDPISEHNRLYWYRQTLGQGPEFLTYFQNEAQLEKSRLLSDRFSAERPKGSFSTLEIQRTEQGDSAMYLCASSLARQNTIYFGEGSWLTVV.

This clone was seen a handful of times. The rearrangement joins TRBV6-6 to TRBJ1-6; D call uncertain. Per the germline V gene, CDR1 is MNHNY and CDR2 is SVGAGI (reference sequence). There are 14 residues in the CDR3. V was pared by 6 bases and J by 5 bases, with 11 bases between. The CDR3 region has the DNA TGTGCCAGCAGCCCCGGACTGGATAATTCACCCCTCCACTTT. Its translation: CASSPGLDNSPLHF.

The chain recombines TRBV5-8 with TRBJ2-4; 11 bases fit TRBD2. V was pared by 0 bases and J by 0 bases, with 11 bases of the junction left unmatched. CDR1 is SGHTS and CDR2 is YDEGEE in the germline V gene. This CDR3 region has 20 residues. The CDR3 nucleotides are TGTGCCAGCAGCTTGGCCCAAAAGACTAGCGGGGTTCTAGCCAAAAACATTCAGTACTTC. This gives the protein CASSLAQKTSGVLAKNIQYF.

This clone was recorded only once. The chain has TRBV27 and TRBJ2-7, with 9 bases aligning to TRBD1. The V and J ends lost 0 bases and 3 bases, in that order; junction bases with no gene match: 6. Germline loops: CDR1 MNHEY, CDR2 SMNVEV (reference sequence). There are 16 residues in the CDR3. The CDR3 sequence is CASSLSTGTGHYEQYF. The CDR3 DNA is TGTGCCAGCAGTTTATCCACCGGGACAGGGCACTACGAGCAGTACTTC.

The chain couples TRBV27 to TRBJ2-7; maybe TRBD1 (6 bases). V dropped 5 bases and J dropped 4 bases, with 12 bases sitting between them. The germline CDR1 and CDR2 sequences are MNHEY and SMNVEV (reference sequence). The CDR3 loop spans 13 amino acids. As DNA, the CDR3 is TGTGCCAGCAGTCTGGAAGGGGGTTACGAGCAGTACTTC. Its translation is CASSLEGGYEQYF.

This chain joins TRBV6-1 and TRBJ1-5; no clear D gene. The V gene's germline CDR1 is MNHNS and CDR2 SASEGT. The CDR3 contains 13 residues. V was shortened by 0 bases and J by 6 bases, with 6 bases between the two germline ends. The CDR3 here is CASSEALSQPQHF. CDR3 nucleotides: TGTGCCAGCAGTGAAGCGCTGAGTCAGCCCCAGCATTTT.